This entry lists 12 T cell receptor beta chains sequenced from one sample in a study of T-cell reconstitution after alpha-beta-depleted transplantation in children. Construction of the TCRbeta library involved unique molecular identifiers. TCRdb processed the PCR reads anew with MiXCR; each CDR3 protein has one entry. The sample lists some 640,000 distinct CDR3 sequences, 16% occurring once. Specimen: PBMCs from the stem cell graft donor, collected from the stem cell graft. The receptor set was obtained from a human donor who donated a stem cell graft to a child with acute myeloid leukemia.

This clonotype was seen at least ten times. The gene calls are TRBV12-3 or TRBV12-4 and TRBJ2-3; D is uncertain. The CDR3 spans 11 residues. Trimming left V 6 bases short and J 5 bases short, with 6 bases between. The CDR3, as DNA: TGTGCCAGCAGCTTGTTAGATACGCAGTATTTT. It encodes CASSLLDTQYF.

Ten or more counts support this clonotype. This rearrangement joins TRBV29-1 to TRBJ1-1, with 8 bases identical to TRBD1. The germline V gene encodes CDR1 SQVTM and CDR2 ANQGSEA. V shed 7 bases and J 2 bases; nucleotides not matched to a gene: 3. CDR3 length equals 12 residues. DNA for the CDR3: TGCAGCGCGGGACAGGCCAACACTGAAGCTTTCTTT. Translating it yields CSAGQANTEAFF.

This clonotype was recorded at least ten times. The rearrangement uses TRBV20-1 and TRBJ2-3; a weak D match, TRBD2 (5 bases). This CDR3 comprises 12 residues. V lost 4 bases and J 3 bases, leaving 8 bases between the germline ends. Germline CDR1 DFQATT, CDR2 SNEGSKA (reference sequence). CDR3 amino acids: CSATPGTDTQYF. CDR3 DNA: TGCAGTGCTACCCCGGGGACAGATACGCAGTATTTT.

This clonotype came up many times. The chain recombines TRBV12-3 or TRBV12-4 with TRBJ1-2; possible D gene TRBD1, 5 bases. The CDR3 length is 15 residues. Trimming cost V 3 bases and J 2 bases, with 13 bases left between them. CDR3 amino acids: CASSLAGGENYGYTF. For the CDR3, the DNA is TGTGCCAGCAGTTTGGCGGGGGGAGAAAACTATGGCTACACCTTC.

A remark on this clonotype: This may stem from a read error, because a much larger clone lies one nucleotide away. The chain has TRBV20-1 and TRBJ1-5, with D perhaps TRBD1 (5 bases). The CDR3 spans 16 residues. The V gene's germline CDR1 is DFQATT and CDR2 SNEGSKA (reference sequence). With 5 bases removed from V and 4 bases from J, the gap between germline ends came to 21 bases. CDR3 sequence (DNA): TGCAGTGCTCTTCACCTTACAGGAGGAAGAAATCAGCCCCAGCATTTT. This encodes CSALHLTGGRNQPQHF.

This clonotype appeared a few times. This chain links TRBV6-4 with TRBJ2-5, with TRBD1 identical over 7 bases. The trim removed 4 bases at V and 1 base at J, leaving 18 bases unmatched. The germline V gene encodes CDR1 MRHNA and CDR2 SNTAGT. The CDR3 runs 19 residues. The CDR3 nucleotides read TGTGCCAGCAGTGGCTTGGGACAGCAGGGGAGTTTGAGCCAAGAGACCCAGTACTTC. As protein: CASSGLGQQGSLSQETQYF.

A few counts support this clonotype. The V call is TRBV6-6, the J call TRBJ1-3; maybe TRBD1 (5 bases). Looked up from germline, CDR1 is MNHNY and CDR2 is SVGAGI (reference sequence). Trimming took 9 bases from V and 0 from J, leaving 9 bases between them. The CDR3 contains 13 residues. CDR3 sequence reads: CASRQSSGNTIYF. Written as DNA, the CDR3 is TGTGCCAGTCGACAGAGCTCTGGAAACACCATATATTTT.

There are a few counts of this clonotype. The chain joins TRBV12-3 or TRBV12-4 to TRBJ1-2; D might be TRBD1 (5 bases). CDR3 length: 15 residues. V gave up 6 bases and J gave up 3 bases, with 17 bases separating them. CDR3 amino acids: CASSPVGGLYYGYTF. Written as DNA, the CDR3 is TGTGCCAGCAGCCCCGTGGGGGGGTTGTACTATGGCTACACCTTC.

This chain connects TRBV4-1 to TRBJ1-5; perhaps TRBD1 as D (6 bases). The germline CDR1 and CDR2 sequences are MGHRA and YSYEKL. The CDR3 loop spans 16 amino acids. Trimming removed 1 base from V and 4 bases from J, with 14 bases in between. Written as DNA, the CDR3 is TGCGCCAGCAGCCAAGTTGGGCAGGGGATGAATCAGCCCCAGCATTTT. Encoded protein: CASSQVGQGMNQPQHF.

This clonotype occurred many times. The V and J genes are TRBV29-1 and TRBJ2-5, with a tentative D call TRBD2 (5 bases). The CDR3 consists of 14 residues. Trimming removed 8 bases from V and 2 bases from J, with 18 bases in between. Germline assignment: CDR1 SQVTM and CDR2 ANQGSEA. The CDR3 loop reads CSIQPVRAQETQYF. For the CDR3, the DNA is TGCAGCATTCAGCCGGTGCGGGCTCAAGAGACCCAGTACTTC.

This clonotype occurred a few times. The rearrangement links TRBV5-1 to TRBJ2-5; 9 bases fit TRBD2. V lost 4 bases, J lost 2 bases, and 9 bases stayed unmatched. This CDR3 has 16 residues. CDR1 is SGHRS and CDR2 is YFSETQ in the germline V gene. Written as DNA, the CDR3 is TGCGCCAGCAGCCCCGGGGCTAGCGGGGCTCAAGAGACCCAGTACTTC. Translated: CASSPGASGAQETQYF.

The chain uses TRBV5-5 and TRBJ2-7; D gene unclear. Germline values: CDR1 SGHKS, CDR2 YYEKEE (reference sequence). The CDR3 is 14 amino acids. CDR3 in amino acids: CASSLGTGSYEHYV. In nucleotides, the CDR3 is TGTGCCAGCAGCTTGGGAACCGGCTCCTACGAGCATTACGTC.